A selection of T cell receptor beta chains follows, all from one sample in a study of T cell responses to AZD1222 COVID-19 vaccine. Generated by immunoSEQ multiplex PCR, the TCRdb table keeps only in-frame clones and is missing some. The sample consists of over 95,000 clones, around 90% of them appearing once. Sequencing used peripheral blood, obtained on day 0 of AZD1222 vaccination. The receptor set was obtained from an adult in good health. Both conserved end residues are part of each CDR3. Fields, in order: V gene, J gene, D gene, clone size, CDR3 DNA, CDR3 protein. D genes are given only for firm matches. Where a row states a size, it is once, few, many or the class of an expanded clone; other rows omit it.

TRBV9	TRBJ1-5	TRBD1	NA	TGTGCCAGCAGCCCGCACGGGACAGGCAATCAGCCCCAGCATTTT	CASSPHGTGNQPQHF
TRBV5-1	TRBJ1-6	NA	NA	TGCGCCAGCAGCTTGGAGGGCGACAGGAGGGTTAATAATTCACCCCTCCACTTT	CASSLEGDRRVNNSPLHF
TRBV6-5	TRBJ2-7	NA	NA	TGTGCCAGCAGCCAAGCGGGTGGTTACGAGCAGTACTTC	CASSQAGGYEQYF
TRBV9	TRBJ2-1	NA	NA	TGTGCCAGCAGCGTAGAAGGCGGCTCCTACAATGAGCAGTTCTTC	CASSVEGGSYNEQFF
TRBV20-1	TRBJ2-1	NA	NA	TGCAGTGCTAGAGAGGGGGGCAAGCAGTTCTTC	CSAREGGKQFF
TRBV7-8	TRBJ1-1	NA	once	TGTGCCAGCAGCCCCCGGCTGAAGGGTTCCAGGTCAAAGAACACTGAAGCTTTCTTT	CASSPRLKGSRSKNTEAFF
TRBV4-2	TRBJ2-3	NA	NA	TGTGCCAGCAGCCAAGGGGCTGAAATAGCGGGCACAGATACGCAGTATTTT	CASSQGAEIAGTDTQYF
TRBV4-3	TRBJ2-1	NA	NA	TGCGCCAGCAGCCAAACCCATGGAGCCACCAATGAGCAGTTCTTC	CASSQTHGATNEQFF
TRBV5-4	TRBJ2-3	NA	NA	TGTGCCAGCAGCTTTAGAGAGCGCACAGATACGCAGTATTTT	CASSFRERTDTQYF
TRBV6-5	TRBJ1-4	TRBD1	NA	TGTGCCAGCAGTTCCCCGGGACAGGGGAGGGGTGAAAAACTGTTTTTT	CASSSPGQGRGEKLFF
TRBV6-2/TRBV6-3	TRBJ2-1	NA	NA	TGTGCCAGCAGTTACTCGTTTGACACCAATGAGCAGTTCTTC	CASSYSFDTNEQFF
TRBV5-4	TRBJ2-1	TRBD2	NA	TGTGCCAGCAGCCTAAAGCTCGGGGGGGCTTTTGATGAGCAGTTCTTC	CASSLKLGGAFDEQFF
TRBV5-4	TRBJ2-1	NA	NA	TGTGCCAGCAGCTTGGGGGCGGGGGCACCAGGTAATGAGCAGTTCTTC	CASSLGAGAPGNEQFF
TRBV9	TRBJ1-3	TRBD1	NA	TGTGCCAGCAGCGCCGACGTCAGGGGGATTGGAAACACCATATATTTT	CASSADVRGIGNTIYF
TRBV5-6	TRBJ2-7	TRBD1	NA	TGTGCCAGCAGCCCAAGGACAGGGTTCTACGAGCAGTACTTC	CASSPRTGFYEQYF
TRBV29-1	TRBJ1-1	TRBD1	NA	TGCAGCGCATCGACAGGGCCCGACACTGAAGCTTTCTTT	CSASTGPDTEAFF
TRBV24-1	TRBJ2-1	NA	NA	TGTGCCACCAGTGATCCCTCCGGGGAGGCGGGATACAATGAGCAGTTCTTC	CATSDPSGEAGYNEQFF
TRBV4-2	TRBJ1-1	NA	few	TGTGCCAGCAGTCGTACAGTGGACACTGAAGCTTTCTTT	CASSRTVDTEAFF
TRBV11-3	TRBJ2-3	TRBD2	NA	TGTGCCAGCAGCTTCCGACTAGCGGGAGTAATTCATACGCAGTATTTT	CASSFRLAGVIHTQYF
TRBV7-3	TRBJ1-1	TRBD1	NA	TGTGCCAGCAGAAAATCGACAGGGCATGGGTTCGAGGCTTTCTTT	CASRKSTGHGFEAFF
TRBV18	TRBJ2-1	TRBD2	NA	TGTGCCAGCTCACCTCAGTCTAGGCTAGCGGGACTTGAGCAGTTCTTC	CASSPQSRLAGLEQFF
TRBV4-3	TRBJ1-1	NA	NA	TGCGCCAGCAGCCAAGAATGGGGGGGGAACACTGAAGCTTTCTTT	CASSQEWGGNTEAFF
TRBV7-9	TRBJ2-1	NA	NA	TGTGCCAGCAGCTTAGTTATCGGACGGAGCAATGAGCAGTTCTTC	CASSLVIGRSNEQFF
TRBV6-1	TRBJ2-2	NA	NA	TGTGCCAGCAGTGAAGGGGGGGTAGTGCTAACAGCGAACACCGGGGAGCTGTTTTTT	CASSEGGVVLTANTGELFF
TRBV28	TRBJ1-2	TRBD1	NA	TGTGCCAGCAGTTTGGAGGGGGCGAGGGGCTACACCTTC	CASSLEGARGYTF
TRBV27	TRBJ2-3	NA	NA	TGTGCCAGCAGTCCAGGACTTAGCACAGATACGCAGTATTTT	CASSPGLSTDTQYF
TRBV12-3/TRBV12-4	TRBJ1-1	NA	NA	TGTGCCAGCAGTTTGGAACAGGACACTGAAGCTTTCTTT	CASSLEQDTEAFF
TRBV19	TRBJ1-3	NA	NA	TGTGCCAGTAGTTTAACTGAGACAGCGAGCTCTGGAAACACCATATATTTT	CASSLTETASSGNTIYF
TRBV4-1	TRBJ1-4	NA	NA	TGCGCCAGCAGCCAGGGAGAAGGGGGTTGGTCGGAAAAACTGTTTTTT	CASSQGEGGWSEKLFF
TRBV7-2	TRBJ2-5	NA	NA	TGTGCCAGCAGCTTAGGGCGGGGCCTGCCGGGGGCCCAGTACTTC	CASSLGRGLPGAQYF
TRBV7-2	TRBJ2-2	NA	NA	TGTGCCAGCAGCTTAGGGGATGGCAGGGCCACCGGGGAGCTGTTTTTT	CASSLGDGRATGELFF
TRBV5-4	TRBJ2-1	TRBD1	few	TGTGCCAGCAGCCCGAGGGACAGGGGAGGGAGTATTTACAATGAGCAGTTCTTC	CASSPRDRGGSIYNEQFF
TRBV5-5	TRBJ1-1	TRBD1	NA	TGTGCCAGCAGACAGACAGGGTTCGGCACTGAAGCTTTCTTT	CASRQTGFGTEAFF